These 15 T cell receptor beta chains originate from one sample sequenced in a study of blood T cell repertoires in COVID-19. Clones were sequenced by immunoSEQ multiplex PCR, and TCRdb holds only the in-frame ones, with some missing. The sample holds 150,000 to 200,000 clones, around 82% seen once. Sequencing input: PBMCs or T cells enriched from blood (not recorded which). Receptor source: a woman aged 45-60 years with acute COVID-19.

This clone was detected only once. This chain's CDR3 is CASSQQDEKLFF. For the CDR3, the DNA is TGTGCCAGCTCCCAACAAGATGAAAAACTGTTTTTT. The chain recombines TRBV18 with TRBJ1-4, with D unresolved. This CDR3 region has 12 residues. V gave up 6 bases and J gave up 6 bases, with 8 bases separating them. From germline, CDR1 is KGHSH and CDR2 LQKENI. Variable domain in full (rest from reference TRBV18 and TRBJ1-4): NAGVMQNPRHLVRRRGQEARLRCSPMKGHSHVYWYRQLPEEGLKFMVYLQKENIIDESGMPKERFSAEFPKEGPSILRIQQVVRGDSAAYFCASSQQDEKLFFGSGTQLSVL.

CDR3 bases: TGTGCCAGCAGCCAAGCCCGGGACAGGGGGCGGGGAGATACGCAGTATTTT. It translates to CASSQARDRGRGDTQYF. V gene TRBV3-1 (or the pseudogene TRBV3-2) combines with J gene TRBJ2-3; the match to TRBD1 covers 12 bases. This CDR3 has 17 amino acids. J lost 5 bases, V lost 1 base, and 7 bases had no gene match. Germline V gives CDR1 LGHDT, CDR2 YNNKEL (reference sequence).

Worth noting for this clone: This specimen includes other DNA sequences encoding the same CDR3. The J gene is TRBJ1-3, the V gene TRBV3-1 (or the pseudogene TRBV3-2); D possibly corresponds to TRBD1 (6 bases). This CDR3 is built from 15 residues. Per the germline V gene, CDR1 is LGHDT and CDR2 is YNNKEL (reference sequence). V lost 4 bases to trimming and J lost 0 bases, with 10 bases between them. In DNA, the CDR3 is TGTGCCAGCAGCCGGGGGCCAAGCTCTGGAAACACCATATATTTT. Translating gives CASSRGPSSGNTIYF.

This chain connects TRBV6-4 to TRBJ2-5; TRBD2 matches 9 bases. The CDR3 has 15 residues. With 5 bases clipped from V and 1 base from J, the junction kept 5 bases outside the gene matches. From germline, CDR1 is MRHNA and CDR2 SNTAGT. CDR3 nucleotide sequence: TGTGCCAGCAGTAAAGTAGCGGGGGCCCAAGAGACCCAGTACTTC. This encodes CASSKVAGAQETQYF.

There are a few counts of this clone. This chain links TRBV28 with TRBJ2-3; 8 nucleotides align to TRBD2. Germline V lookup: CDR1 MDHEN, CDR2 SYDVKM. Trimming at V came to 7 bases and at J to 6 bases, leaving 12 bases not matched to a gene. The CDR3 totals 15 residues. CDR3 protein: CASTTSRGATDTQYF. DNA for the CDR3: TGTGCCAGCACCACCTCGCGGGGGGCCACGGATACGCAGTATTTT.

This clone was seen once. V and J are TRBV2 and TRBJ2-1, with TRBD2 matching 7 bases. The germline V gene has CDR1 SNHLY and CDR2 FYNNEI. This CDR3 has 14 residues. Germline trimming cut 7 bases from V and 10 bases from J; bases unmatched to any gene: 13. The CDR3 sequence is CASTTATGRGEQFF. CDR3 bases: TGTGCCAGCACCACCGCGACGGGGCGGGGGGAGCAGTTCTTC.

This chain links TRBV6-5 with TRBJ2-5; D is possibly TRBD2 (5 bases). The CDR3 runs to 14 residues. V dropped 2 bases and J dropped 5 bases, with 12 bases sitting between them. From germline, CDR1 is MNHEY and CDR2 SVGAGI. The DNA of the CDR3 is TGTGCCAGCAGTTACGAGGGCCCCCGGGAGACCCAGTACTTC. It yields the protein CASSYEGPRETQYF.

The genes are TRBV19 and TRBJ1-5; no definite D call. This CDR3 contains 13 residues. Deletions cut 8 bases from V and 8 bases from J, with 16 bases between. Germline CDR1 is LNHDA and CDR2 is SQIVND (reference sequence). CDR3 amino acids: CASSNGILKPQHF. The CDR3 nucleotides read TGTGCCAGTTCCAACGGGATCCTTAAGCCCCAGCATTTT.

The CDR3 DNA is TGTGCCAGCAGCTTAGTGGGCACCCGGAAGAATGAGCAGTTCTTC. It encodes CASSLVGTRKNEQFF. This chain uses TRBV11-1 with TRBJ2-1; D uncertain. The germline V and J ends were trimmed by 1 base and 7 bases, with 14 bases remaining between them. The CDR3 has 15 residues. Germline V gene data show CDR1 as SGHAT and CDR2 as FQDESV (reference sequence).

V usage is TRBV3-1 (or the pseudogene TRBV3-2) and J usage is TRBJ2-5, with D perhaps matching TRBD2 (5 bases). This CDR3 comprises 17 residues. Trimming cost V 4 bases and J 2 bases, with 20 bases left between them. The germline V gene has CDR1 LGHDT and CDR2 YNNKEL (reference sequence). As DNA, the CDR3 is TGTGCCAGCAGCCCCTATCGGGAAGGGAGAGGGCAAGAGACCCAGTACTTC. Encoded protein: CASSPYREGRGQETQYF.

The chain employs TRBV19 and TRBJ1-2; 7 positions match TRBD1. J gave up 3 bases and V 11 bases, and 9 bases lay outside the gene matches. The CDR3 sequence is 13 residues long. Looked up from germline, CDR1 is LNHDA and CDR2 is SQIVND (reference sequence). The CDR3 region is CACHRGGDYGYTF. CDR3 nucleotide sequence: TGTGCCTGCCACAGGGGTGGGGACTATGGCTACACCTTC.

V is TRBV6-5 and J is TRBJ1-2; 9 bases fit TRBD1. Germline CDR1 is MNHEY and CDR2 is SVGAGI. After removal of 2 bases from V and 5 bases from J, the junction contained 6 bases not matched to a gene. The CDR3 runs to 15 residues. The CDR3 DNA reads as TGTGCCAGCAGTTACGGTTGGGGACAGGGATATGGCTACACCTTC. Its translation: CASSYGWGQGYGYTF.

This clone appeared a few times. V usage is TRBV6-4 and J usage is TRBJ1-2; D unresolved. The V end lost 5 bases, the J end lost 0 bases, and 10 bases lay between the germline ends. Germline-derived CDR1 and CDR2 are MRHNA and SNTAGT. The CDR3 is 14 amino acids. The CDR3 loop reads CASSLSHSNYGYTF. The CDR3 DNA sequence: TGTGCCAGCAGTCTCTCACATTCTAACTATGGCTACACCTTC.

This chain links TRBV5-1 with TRBJ2-2, with a tentative D call TRBD1 (5 bases). In germline, CDR1 is SGHRS, CDR2 YFSETQ. Trimming took 4 bases from V and 0 from J, leaving 10 bases between them. The CDR3 loop spans 15 amino acids. CDR3 sequence reads: CASSRATANTGELFF. DNA for the CDR3: TGCGCCAGCAGCCGGGCGACAGCGAACACCGGGGAGCTGTTTTTT.

The chain employs TRBV7-9 and TRBJ2-5, with D tentatively TRBD1 (5 bases). Looked up from germline, CDR1 is SEHNR and CDR2 is FQNEAQ (reference sequence). CDR3 length equals 14 residues. V gave up 1 base and J gave up 1 base, with 7 bases separating them. The CDR3: CASSLGGSQETQYF. In nucleotides, the CDR3 is TGTGCCAGCAGCTTAGGGGGCTCCCAAGAGACCCAGTACTTC.